This record looks at one T cell receptor (beta chain) sequence and its context. What it binds is unknown. The sample is drawn from a study of beta chain features in type 1 diabetes. What was sequenced were expressed TCRB transcripts, since all of the isolated RNA had been reverse transcribed. It was found that naive, central memory and regulatory T cell samples averaged about 3.57 million reads. TCRdb keeps only in-frame clones here, not all; method: immunoSEQ multiplex PCR. The table shows around 430,000 clones, with about 30% occurring only once. Overall study results and limits: Among patients, naive, central memory and Treg TCRB repertoires appeared more similar than among healthy donors.

This sequence was found in a man between 18 and 35 years old in good health. Source material: naive CD4+ T cells from blood.

The DNA of the CDR3 is TGCAGCGGTGTAAGGGGGAACACTGAAGCTTTCTTT. Its protein product is CSGVRGNTEAFF. The chain links TRBV29-1 to TRBJ1-1, with D maybe TRBD1 (5 bases). The germline V and J ends were trimmed by 7 bases and 1 base, with 10 bases remaining between them. This CDR3 is 12 amino acids long. The germline V gene encodes CDR1 SQVTM and CDR2 ANQGSEA. Drawing the rest from reference TRBV29-1 and TRBJ1-1, the complete variable domain is SAVISQKPSRDICQRGTSLTIQCQVDSQVTMMFWYRQQPGQSLTLIATANQGSEATYESGFVIDKFPISRPNLTFSTLTVSNMSPEDSSIYLCSGVRGNTEAFFGQGTRLTVV.